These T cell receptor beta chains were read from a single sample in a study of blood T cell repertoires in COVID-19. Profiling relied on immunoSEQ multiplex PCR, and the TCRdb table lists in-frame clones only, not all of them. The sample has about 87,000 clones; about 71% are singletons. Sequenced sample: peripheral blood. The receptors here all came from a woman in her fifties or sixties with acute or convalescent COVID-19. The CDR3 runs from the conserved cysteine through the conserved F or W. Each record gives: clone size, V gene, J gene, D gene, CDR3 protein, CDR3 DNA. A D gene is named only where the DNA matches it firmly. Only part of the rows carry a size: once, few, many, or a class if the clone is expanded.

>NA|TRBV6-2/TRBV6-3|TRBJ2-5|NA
CASSPGEETQYF
TGTGCCAGCAGTCCCGGAGAAGAGACCCAGTACTTC
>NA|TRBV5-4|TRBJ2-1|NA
CASSDYSEDEQFF
TGTGCCAGCAGCGATTATAGCGAGGATGAGCAGTTCTTC
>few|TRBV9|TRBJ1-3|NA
CASSPSRGFSGNTIYF
TGTGCCAGCAGCCCTAGCCGGGGGTTCTCTGGAAACACCATATATTTT
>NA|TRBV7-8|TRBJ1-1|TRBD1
CASSSGQGTLTEAFF
TGTGCCAGCAGCTCGGGACAGGGGACCTTAACTGAAGCTTTCTTT
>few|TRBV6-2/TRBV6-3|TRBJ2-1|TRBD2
CASSWDAAGVINEQFF
TGTGCCAGCAGTTGGGATGCAGCGGGGGTAATCAATGAGCAGTTCTTC
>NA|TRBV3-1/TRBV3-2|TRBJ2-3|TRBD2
CASSQLLAGAGDTQYF
TGTGCCAGCAGCCAATTACTAGCGGGGGCGGGAGATACGCAGTATTTT
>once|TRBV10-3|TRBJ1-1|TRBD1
CAISDVVDRGLNTEAFF
TGTGCCATCAGTGATGTTGTAGACAGGGGGCTGAACACTGAAGCTTTCTTT
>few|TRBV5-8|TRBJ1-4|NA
CASSWGGSPATNEKLFF
TGTGCCAGCAGCTGGGGGGGGTCACCTGCAACTAATGAAAAACTGTTTTTT
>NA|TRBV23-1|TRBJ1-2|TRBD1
CASSQATGCTLGCIFHNYGYTF
TGCGCCAGCAGTCAGGCGACAGGGTGTACCCTCGGATGCATTTTTCATAACTATGGCTACACCTTC
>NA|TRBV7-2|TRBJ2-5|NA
CASRGWETQYF
TGTGCCAGCAGGGGCTGGGAGACCCAGTACTTC
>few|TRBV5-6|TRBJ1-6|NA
CASSLRGLYNSPLHF
TGTGCCAGCAGCTTGAGAGGGCTCTATAATTCACCCCTCCACTTT
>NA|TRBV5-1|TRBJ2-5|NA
CASSLLKQETQYF
TGCGCCAGCAGCTTGCTAAAACAAGAGACCCAGTACTTC
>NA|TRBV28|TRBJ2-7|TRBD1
CASTGQGNYEQYF
TGTGCCAGCACGGGACAGGGGAACTACGAGCAGTACTTC
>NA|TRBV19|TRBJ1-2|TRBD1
CASSTRQGGGYTF
TGTGCCAGTAGTACTCGACAGGGCGGGGGCTACACCTTC
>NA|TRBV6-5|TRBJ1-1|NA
CASSYSSPGVNTEAFF
TGTGCCAGCAGTTACTCGAGTCCAGGGGTGAACACTGAAGCTTTCTTT
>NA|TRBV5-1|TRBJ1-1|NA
CASSLGTANTEAFF
TGCGCCAGCAGCTTGGGGACAGCGAACACTGAAGCTTTCTTT
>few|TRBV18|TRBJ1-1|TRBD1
CASSADREAFF
TGTGCCAGCTCAGCGGACAGGGAGGCTTTCTTT
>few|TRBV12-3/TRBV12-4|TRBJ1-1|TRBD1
CASSFDRVDEAFF
TGTGCCAGCAGTTTCGACAGGGTGGATGAAGCTTTCTTT
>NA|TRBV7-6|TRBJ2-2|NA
CASSLEGSGELFF
TGTGCCAGCAGCTTAGAAGGGAGCGGGGAGCTGTTTTTT
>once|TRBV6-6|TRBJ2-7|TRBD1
CASSSGQGNNEQYF
TGTGCCAGCAGCTCGGGACAGGGGAACAACGAGCAGTACTTC
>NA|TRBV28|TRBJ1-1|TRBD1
CASSAGTGVTEAFF
TGTGCCAGCAGCGCCGGGACAGGGGTTACTGAAGCTTTCTTT
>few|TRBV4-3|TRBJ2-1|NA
CASSLLPQGGLGNEQFF
TGCGCCAGCAGCCTCCTCCCTCAGGGGGGCTTGGGGAATGAGCAGTTCTTC
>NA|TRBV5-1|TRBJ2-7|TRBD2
CASSPGTSGGRSYEQYF
TGCGCCAGCAGCCCAGGGACTAGCGGGGGCCGATCCTACGAGCAGTACTTC
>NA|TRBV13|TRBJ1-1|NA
CASSLEDKGEAFF
TGTGCCAGCAGCTTAGAGGACAAGGGAGAAGCTTTCTTT
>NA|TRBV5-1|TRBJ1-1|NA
CASSLGGKGTEAFF
TGCGCCAGCAGCTTGGGGGGCAAGGGCACTGAAGCTTTCTTT
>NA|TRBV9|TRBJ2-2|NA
CASSVEVGHAGGAGELFF
TGTGCCAGCAGCGTAGAGGTCGGCCACGCGGGTGGGGCCGGGGAGCTGTTTTTT
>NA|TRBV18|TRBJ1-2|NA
CASSSPPRDGYTF
TGTGCCAGCTCTAGTCCGCCGAGGGATGGCTACACCTTC
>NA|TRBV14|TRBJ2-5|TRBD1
CASSQGRQGAQWYQETQYF
TGTGCCAGCAGCCAAGGTAGACAGGGGGCCCAATGGTACCAAGAGACCCAGTACTTC
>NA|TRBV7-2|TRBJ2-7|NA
CASHSDTTYEQYF
TGTGCCAGCCACTCTGACACAACCTACGAGCAGTACTTC
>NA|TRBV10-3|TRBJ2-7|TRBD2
CAAEGGTSGGEQYF
TGTGCCGCCGAAGGAGGGACCTCGGGGGGTGAGCAGTACTTC
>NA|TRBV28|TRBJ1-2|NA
CASSESERQLYGYTF
TGTGCCAGCAGCGAATCTGAGAGACAGCTCTATGGCTACACCTTC
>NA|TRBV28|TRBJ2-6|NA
CASRKLRGSGANVLTF
TGTGCCAGCAGGAAGCTCAGGGGCTCGGGGGCCAACGTCCTGACTTTC
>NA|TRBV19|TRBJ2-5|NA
CASSIDGGQTQYF
TGTGCCAGTAGTATAGACGGGGGACAGACCCAGTACTTC
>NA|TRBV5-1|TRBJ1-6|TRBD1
CASRGTGDSPLHF
TGCGCCAGCAGGGGGACAGGGGATTCACCCCTCCACTTT
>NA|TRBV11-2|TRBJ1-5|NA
CASSLVGVSQPQHF
TGTGCCAGCAGCTTAGTCGGGGTCAGTCAGCCCCAGCATTTT
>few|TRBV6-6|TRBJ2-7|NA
CASSYSSDSDEQYF
TGTGCCAGCAGTTACTCTTCGGACAGCGACGAGCAGTACTTC
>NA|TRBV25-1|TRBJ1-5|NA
CASSERGGNQPQHF
TGTGCCAGCAGTGAGAGGGGAGGTAATCAGCCCCAACATTTT
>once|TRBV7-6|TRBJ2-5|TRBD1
CASSPYTGDVETQYF
TGTGCCAGCAGCCCCTATACAGGGGATGTAGAGACCCAGTACTTC
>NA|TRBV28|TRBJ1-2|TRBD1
CASSLRTGGNYGYTF
TGTGCCAGCAGTTTAAGGACAGGGGGCAACTATGGCTACACCTTC
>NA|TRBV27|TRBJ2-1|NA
CASRERRTYNEQFF
TGTGCCAGCAGGGAAAGACGGACATACAATGAGCAGTTCTTC
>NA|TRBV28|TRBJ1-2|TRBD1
CASSLLAGGNYGYTF
TGTGCCAGCAGTTTATTAGCAGGGGGCAACTATGGCTACACCTTC
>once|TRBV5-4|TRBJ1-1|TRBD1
CASSYRQGWALNTEAFF
TGTGCCAGCAGCTACCGACAGGGATGGGCCTTGAACACTGAAGCTTTCTTT
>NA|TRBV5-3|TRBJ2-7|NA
CARRGSPYEQYF
TGTGCCAGAAGGGGTAGCCCCTACGAGCAGTACTTC
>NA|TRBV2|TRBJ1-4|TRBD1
CASRQGAFEKLFF
TGTGCCAGCAGACAGGGGGCGTTTGAAAAACTGTTTTTT
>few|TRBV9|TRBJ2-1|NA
CASSVLSGDEQFF
TGTGCCAGCAGCGTCCTAAGCGGTGATGAGCAGTTCTTC
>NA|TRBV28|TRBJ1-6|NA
CASSFLQGNSPLHF
TGTGCCAGCAGTTTTTTACAGGGAAATTCACCCCTCCACTTT
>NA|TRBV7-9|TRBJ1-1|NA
CASSSESSGWRAFF
TGTGCCAGCAGCTCCGAGAGTTCAGGGTGGCGGGCTTTCTTT
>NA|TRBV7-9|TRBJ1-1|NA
CASSLGGGALNTEAFF
TGTGCCAGCAGCTTAGGAGGGGGGGCTCTGAACACTGAAGCTTTCTTT
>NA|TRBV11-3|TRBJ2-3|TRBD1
CASSNNPGGAEGDTQYF
TGTGCCAGCAGCAACAACCCAGGGGGCGCGGAAGGAGATACGCAGTATTTT
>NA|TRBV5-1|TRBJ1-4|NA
CASSLAQGNEKLFF
TGCGCCAGCAGCTTGGCACAGGGAAATGAAAAACTGTTTTTT
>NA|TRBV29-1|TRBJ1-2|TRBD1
CSVVENHRDRGNGYTF
TGCAGCGTTGTCGAGAACCACCGGGACAGGGGAAATGGCTACACCTTC
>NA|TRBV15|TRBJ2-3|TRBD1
CATSRGGRGRTDTQYF
TGTGCCACCAGCAGAGGGGGCAGGGGGCGGACAGATACGCAGTATTTT
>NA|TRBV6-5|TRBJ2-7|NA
CASSYGESTGNYEQYF
TGTGCCAGCAGTTACGGAGAGTCCACAGGGAACTACGAGCAGTACTTC
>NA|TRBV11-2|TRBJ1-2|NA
CASSLDLADYGYTF
TGTGCCAGCAGCTTAGATCTGGCAGACTATGGCTACACCTTC
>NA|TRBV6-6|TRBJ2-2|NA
CASRLLTGELFF
TGTGCCAGCAGGCTACTAACCGGGGAGCTGTTTTTT
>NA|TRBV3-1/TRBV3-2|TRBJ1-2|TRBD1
CASRLQGNYGYTF
TGTGCCAGCAGGCTACAGGGGAACTATGGCTACACCTTC
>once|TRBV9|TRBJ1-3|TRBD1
CASSRTSLEGQAGNTIYF
TGTGCCAGCAGCCGAACGAGCCTGGAGGGACAGGCAGGAAACACCATATATTTT
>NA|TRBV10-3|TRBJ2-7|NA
CAISEIRSSYEQYF
TGTGCCATCAGTGAAATTCGCAGCTCCTACGAGCAGTACTTC
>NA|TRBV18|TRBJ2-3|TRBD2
CASSPTAGSTDTQYF
TGTGCCAGCTCACCAACAGCGGGGAGCACAGATACGCAGTATTTT